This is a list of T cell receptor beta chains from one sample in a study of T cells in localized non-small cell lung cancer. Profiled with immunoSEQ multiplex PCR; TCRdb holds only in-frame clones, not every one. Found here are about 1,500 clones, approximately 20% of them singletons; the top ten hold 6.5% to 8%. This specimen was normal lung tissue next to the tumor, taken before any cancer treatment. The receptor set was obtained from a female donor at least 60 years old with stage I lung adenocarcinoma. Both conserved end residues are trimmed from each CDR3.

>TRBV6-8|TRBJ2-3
ASSDQGNTQY
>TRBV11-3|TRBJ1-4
ASSLLQGGRRKLF
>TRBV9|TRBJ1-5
ASSGGGITGPQH
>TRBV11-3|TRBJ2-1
ASSLRWGVGRTGSYNEQF
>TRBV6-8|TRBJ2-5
AISGTATEYQETQY
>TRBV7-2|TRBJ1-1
ASSQDLNTEAF
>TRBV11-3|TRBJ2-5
ASSLGLAGETQY
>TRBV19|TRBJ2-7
ASSPRDSYEQY
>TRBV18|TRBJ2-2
ASSRGQGASNTGELF
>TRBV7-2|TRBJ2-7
ASSGASRDEQY
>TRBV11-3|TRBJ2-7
ASSLGVGAGEQY
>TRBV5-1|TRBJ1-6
ASSLNRGIYNSPLH
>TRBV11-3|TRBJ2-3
ASSLPTSGWDTQY
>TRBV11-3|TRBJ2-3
ASSLGTGKDTQY
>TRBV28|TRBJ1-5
ASRTRGFRDGNQPQH
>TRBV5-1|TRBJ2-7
ASRGRGDGAYEQY
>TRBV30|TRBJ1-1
AWRHGWEAF
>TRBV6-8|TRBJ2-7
AINQGPYEQY
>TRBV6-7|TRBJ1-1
ATTLVTEAF
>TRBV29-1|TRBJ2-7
SVLNLAVLPYEQY
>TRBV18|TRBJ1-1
ASSWELNTEAF
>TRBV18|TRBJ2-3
ASSIAGPSTDTQY
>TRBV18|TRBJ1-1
ASSPTTQAEAF
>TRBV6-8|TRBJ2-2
ASSSPGTGGTGELF
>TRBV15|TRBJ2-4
ATSKVRGGRTENIQY
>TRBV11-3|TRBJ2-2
ASSRQVANTGELF
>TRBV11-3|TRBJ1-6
ASNPGQAASPLH
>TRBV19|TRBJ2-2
ASSIDSGFAGELF
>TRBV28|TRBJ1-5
ASSFRGQGNQPQH
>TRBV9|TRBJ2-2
ASSVGGGLNTGELF
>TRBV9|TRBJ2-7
ASSVGLVGSSSYEQY
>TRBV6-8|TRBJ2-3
ASLPGQGGDTQY
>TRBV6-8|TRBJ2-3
ASSAGAGDRTDTQY
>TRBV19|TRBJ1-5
ASTDAGGRQPQH
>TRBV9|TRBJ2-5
ASSGLAGGQETQY
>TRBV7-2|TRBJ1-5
ASSSFSYQPQH
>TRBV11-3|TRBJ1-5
ASSLRQGVPPQH
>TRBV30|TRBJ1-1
AWSWGPSNTEAF
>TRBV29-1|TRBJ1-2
SAITLSGPDYGYT
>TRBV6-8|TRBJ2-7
ASRPGQMPYEQY
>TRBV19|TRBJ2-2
ASSTLDRANTGELF
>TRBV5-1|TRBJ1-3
ASSLVGQGDTIY
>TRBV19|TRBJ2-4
ASTGIGQGDSIQY